Included here is one T cell receptor beta chain sequence, with context. The antigen remains undetermined. The protocol attached unique molecular identifiers to individual cDNA molecules. TCRdb itself ran the 5' RACE reads through MiXCR, one entry per CDR3 protein. The sample consists of over 85,000 distinct CDR3 sequences, around 14% of them appearing once. The data belong to a study of early T cells in non-severe SARS-CoV-2 infection. In the study overall: Sequencing used unsorted whole-blood bulk RNA, so chains lack pairing.

Study-level findings and limits: There was a bias toward anti-spike CD8 responses in VDJdb matching, which missed private and CD4 specificities.

V lost 4 bases to trimming and J lost 0 bases, with 9 bases between them. The CDR3 is made up of 14 amino acids. The TCR was taken from an adult who was a healthcare worker with PCR-confirmed SARS-CoV-2 infection or an uninfected control (not recorded which). The rearrangement joins TRBV12-3 or TRBV12-4 to TRBJ2-5, with TRBD2 as a possible D gene (6 bases). Material for sequencing was whole blood. CDR3 amino acids: CASSSGGDQETQYF. DNA of the CDR3: TGTGCCAGCAGTTCCGGGGGAGACCAAGAGACCCAGTACTTC.